Presented here are 15 T cell receptor beta chains from one specimen sequenced in a study of blood T cell repertoires in COVID-19. The protocol was immunoSEQ multiplex PCR, while the TCRdb copy is restricted to in-frame clones and leaves out a portion. The repertoire includes about 26,000 clones, almost 90% of them detected once, and roughly 7.2% sits in the top ten. Sequencing was performed on peripheral blood. The receptors originated from a human donor in a cohort sampled during active COVID-19.

The V call is TRBV4-1, the J call TRBJ2-7, with a weak D call TRBD1 (6 bases). V lost 1 base to trimming and J lost 7 bases, with 17 bases between them. CDR3 length: 15 amino acids. CDR1 is MGHRA and CDR2 is YSYEKL in the germline V gene. As DNA, the CDR3 is TGCGCCAGCAGCCAAGTGGTGGGGGCGGCGGAGGAGCAGTACTTC. Its protein is CASSQVVGAAEEQYF.

This chain links TRBV19 with TRBJ1-5, with 8 bases that match TRBD1. Trimming removed 6 bases from V and 4 bases from J; junction bases left unmatched: 8. Germline V CDR1 and CDR2: LNHDA, SQIVND (reference sequence). CDR3 length: 15 amino acids. The CDR3: CASSPDRGSNQPQHF. CDR3 in DNA: TGTGCCAGTAGCCCAGACAGGGGCTCGAATCAGCCCCAGCATTTT. The variable domain in full, with the rest retrieved from reference TRBV19 and TRBJ1-5, is DGGITQSPKYLFRKEGQNVTLSCEQNLNHDAMYWYRQDPGQGLRLIYYSQIVNDFQKGDIAEGYSVSREKKESFPLTVTSAQKNPTAFYLCASSPDRGSNQPQHFGDGTRLSIL.

The chain employs TRBV28 and TRBJ2-2; D is possibly TRBD1 (6 bases). This CDR3 contains 13 residues. Trimming took off 2 bases at V and 8 bases at J, with 9 bases between the two ends. The germline CDR1 and CDR2 sequences are MDHEN and SYDVKM. The CDR3: CASSLGGSGELFF. CDR3 nucleotides: TGTGCCAGCAGTTTAGGGGGCTCGGGGGAGCTGTTTTTT.

The chain employs TRBV28 and TRBJ2-4; tentative D call: TRBD2 (6 bases). CDR3 length equals 15 residues. Deletions cut 1 base from V and 5 bases from J, with 12 bases between. Germline V gene data show CDR1 as MDHEN and CDR2 as SYDVKM. The CDR3 loop is CASSLSDGSQNIQYF. The CDR3 DNA follows: TGTGCCAGCAGTTTATCCGACGGGAGCCAAAACATTCAGTACTTC.

This clone is a singleton in its sample. The rearrangement joins TRBV10-2 to TRBJ2-3; D might be TRBD2 (6 bases). Germline V gene lookup returns CDR1 WSHSY and CDR2 SAAADI. V lost 10 bases and J lost 6, with 17 bases in between. This CDR3 contains 13 residues. CDR3 in DNA: TGCGCCACACGGGAGAGCGGCGCGGATACGCAGTATTTT. It codes for CATRESGADTQYF.

CDR3 sequence: CASSGGQFGNTIYF. In DNA form, the CDR3 reads TGTGCCAGCAGCGGCGGACAGTTTGGAAACACCATATATTTT. This rearrangement joins TRBV6-5 to TRBJ1-3; D possibly corresponds to TRBD1 (6 bases). The CDR3 is 14 amino acids. The germline V gene has CDR1 MNHEY and CDR2 SVGAGI. The V end was cut by 6 bases, the J end by 3 bases, with 12 bases between.

The J gene is TRBJ1-1, the V gene TRBV6-1; maybe TRBD1 (6 bases). The CDR3 is made up of 17 amino acids. V lost 1 base and J lost 3, with 18 bases in between. Germline CDR1 MNHNS, CDR2 SASEGT. The CDR3 DNA sequence: TGTGCCAGCAGTGAAGGGAGGTGGGGGAGGGGGTACACTGAAGCTTTCTTT. Residues: CASSEGRWGRGYTEAFF.

Here the CDR3 DNA reads TGTGCCAGCTCATCTGACAGGGACCGAAATGAAAAACTGTTTTTT. It encodes CASSSDRDRNEKLFF. The V call is TRBV18, the J call TRBJ1-4; 7 nucleotides align to TRBD1. This CDR3 spans 15 amino acids. V was clipped by 5 bases and J by 5 bases; unmatched bases: 8. Germline CDR1 KGHSH, CDR2 LQKENI.

V and J are TRBV19 and TRBJ1-5; D is ambiguous. Germline V gene lookup returns CDR1 LNHDA and CDR2 SQIVND (reference sequence). The V end was cut by 3 bases, the J end by 2 bases, with 5 bases between. The CDR3 spans 13 residues. CDR3 sequence: CASSMRGNQPQHF. CDR3 DNA sequence: TGTGCCAGTAGTATGCGGGGCAATCAGCCCCAGCATTTT. Using reference TRBV19 and TRBJ1-5 for the parts outside the CDR3, the full variable domain is DGGITQSPKYLFRKEGQNVTLSCEQNLNHDAMYWYRQDPGQGLRLIYYSQIVNDFQKGDIAEGYSVSREKKESFPLTVTSAQKNPTAFYLCASSMRGNQPQHFGDGTRLSIL.

This clone appeared a few times. This chain connects TRBV2 to TRBJ1-1; 7 bases are shared with TRBD1. Germline CDR1 and CDR2: SNHLY and FYNNEI. V was pared by 6 bases and J by 0 bases, with 4 bases of the junction left unmatched. There are 14 residues in the CDR3. The CDR3 sequence is CASRPGTVNTEAFF. The CDR3 nucleotides read TGTGCCAGCAGGCCCGGGACAGTGAACACTGAAGCTTTCTTT.

The chain carries TRBV3-1 (or the pseudogene TRBV3-2) and TRBJ2-3; D is unresolved. This CDR3 contains 15 residues. V lost 0 bases to trimming and J lost 1 base, with 8 bases between them. Germline assignment: CDR1 LGHDT and CDR2 YNNKEL (reference sequence). The CDR3 here is CASSQDLSGTDTQYF. The CDR3 DNA reads as TGTGCCAGCAGCCAAGATCTGTCTGGCACAGATACGCAGTATTTT.

This chain links TRBV6-1 with TRBJ2-3; possibly TRBD1 for D (5 bases). This CDR3 region has 14 residues. V was cut by 3 bases and J by 10 bases, with 17 bases left in between. Germline values: CDR1 MNHNS, CDR2 SASEGT. The CDR3 coding sequence is TGTGCCAGCAGTGAGGCAGGGTCGCTTCTTGCGCAGTATTTT. It yields the protein CASSEAGSLLAQYF.

The V call is TRBV5-1, the J call TRBJ1-2; D is ambiguous. Germline CDR1 SGHRS, CDR2 YFSETQ. This CDR3 region has 12 residues. V shed 4 bases and J shed 6 bases, with 10 bases lying between them. CDR3 residues: CASSHTINGYTF. The CDR3 DNA is TGCGCCAGCAGCCATACAATCAATGGCTACACCTTC.

The gene calls are TRBV12-5 and TRBJ2-3; D is perhaps TRBD1 (8 bases). This CDR3 is 14 amino acids long. Trimming removed 5 bases from V and 2 bases from J, with 11 bases in between. Germline CDR1 LGHNT, CDR2 FRNRAP. The CDR3 sequence is CASGTGGVTDTQYF. The CDR3, as DNA: TGTGCTAGTGGTACAGGGGGGGTCACAGATACGCAGTATTTT.

The chain joins TRBV5-6 to TRBJ2-3; 10 bases are a match to TRBD1. Germline CDR1 and CDR2: SGHDT and YYEEEE. The junction had 8 bases not matched to a gene; V was cut back by 4 bases and J by 0 bases. This CDR3 comprises 17 residues. The CDR3 here is CASSAGQGIVSTDTQYF. The DNA for the CDR3 is TGTGCCAGCAGCGCGGGACAGGGGATAGTGAGCACAGATACGCAGTATTTT. The full variable domain, completed using reference TRBV5-6 and TRBJ2-3, is DAGVTQSPTHLIKTRGQQVTLRCSPKSGHDTVSWYQQALGQGPQFIFQYYEEEERQRGNFPDRFSGHQFPNYSSELNVNALLLGDSALYLCASSAGQGIVSTDTQYFGPGTRLTVL.